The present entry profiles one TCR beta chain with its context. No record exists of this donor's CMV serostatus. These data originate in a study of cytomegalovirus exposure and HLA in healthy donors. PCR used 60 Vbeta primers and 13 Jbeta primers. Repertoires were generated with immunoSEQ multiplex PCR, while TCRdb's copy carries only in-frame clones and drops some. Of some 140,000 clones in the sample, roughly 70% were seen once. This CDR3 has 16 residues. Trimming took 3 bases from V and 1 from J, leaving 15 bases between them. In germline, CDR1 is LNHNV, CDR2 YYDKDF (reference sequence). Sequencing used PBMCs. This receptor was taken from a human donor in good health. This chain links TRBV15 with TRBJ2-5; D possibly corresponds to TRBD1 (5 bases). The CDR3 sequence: CATSSRRGRRQETQYF. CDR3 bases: TGTGCCACCAGCAGTCGAAGGGGTCGCCGCCAAGAGACCCAGTACTTC.